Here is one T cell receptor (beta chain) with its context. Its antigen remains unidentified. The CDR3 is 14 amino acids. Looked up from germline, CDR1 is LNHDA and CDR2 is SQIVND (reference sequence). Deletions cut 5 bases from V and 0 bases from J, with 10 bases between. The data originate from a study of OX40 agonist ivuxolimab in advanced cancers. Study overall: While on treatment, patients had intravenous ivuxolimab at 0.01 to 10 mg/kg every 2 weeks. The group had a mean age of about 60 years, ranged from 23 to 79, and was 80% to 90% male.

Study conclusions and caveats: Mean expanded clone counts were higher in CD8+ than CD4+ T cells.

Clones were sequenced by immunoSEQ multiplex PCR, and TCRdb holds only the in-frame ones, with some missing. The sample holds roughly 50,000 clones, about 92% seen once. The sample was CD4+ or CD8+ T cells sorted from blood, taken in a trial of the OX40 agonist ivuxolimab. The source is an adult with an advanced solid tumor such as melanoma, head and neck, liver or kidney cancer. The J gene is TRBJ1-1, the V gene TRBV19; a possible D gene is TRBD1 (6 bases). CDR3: CASSAGQMNTEAFF. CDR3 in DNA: TGTGCCAGTAGTGCGGGACAAATGAACACTGAAGCTTTCTTT.